This T cell receptor beta chain originates from a study of T cells in tumors after PD-1 blockade. Template: tumor biopsy or peripheral blood genomic DNA, about 600-6,004 ng per sample. The method was immunoSEQ multiplex PCR; TCRdb's version includes in-frame clones alone and lacks a portion of them. The table records 5,500 to 7,000 clones, approximately 64% of them present only once. Germline CDR1 reads SGHAT; CDR2 reads FQDESV (reference sequence). The length of the CDR3 is 15 residues. The ends were cut back, 4 bases at V and 0 bases at J, with 9 bases in the middle. The rearrangement joins TRBV11-1 to TRBJ2-2; D gene unclear. Material: tumor tissue, obtained before anti-PD-1 treatment. The source is a human donor with basal cell carcinoma. CDR3 coding DNA: TGTGCCAGCAGCTCCGACCCTTCGAACACCGGGGAGCTGTTTTTT. Residues: CASSSDPSNTGELFF.